The 32 T cell receptor beta chains below all came from one sample that was sequenced in a study of OX40 agonist ivuxolimab in advanced cancers. The library was made by the immunoSEQ multiplex PCR assay. TCRdb obtained this table from immuneACCESS and retained in-frame rearrangements with V and J assigned. These tables miss some clones; where compared with another copy, unresolved V genes account for less than half of the shortfall, and the remainder is unexplained. For this sample there are around 60,000 clones; approximately 80% appear just once. The top ten constitute roughly 2% of the sample. The sequenced sample was CD4+ or CD8+ T cells sorted from blood, obtained in a trial of the OX40 agonist ivuxolimab. All receptors come from an adult with an advanced solid tumor such as melanoma, head and neck, liver or kidney cancer.

This sequence joins TRBV4-1 and TRBJ1-6; 10 bases match TRBD1. The junction had 8 bases not matched to a gene; V was cut back by 3 bases and J by 0 bases. Germline-derived CDR1 and CDR2 are MGHRA and YSYEKL. The CDR3 totals 19 residues. CDR3 coding DNA: TGCGCCAGCAGCCAGGACCGGGACAGGGGAAGCTCCTATAATTCACCCCTCCACTTT. It codes for CASSQDRDRGSSYNSPLHF.

This chain links TRBV19 with TRBJ1-4; TRBD1 might be the D (5 bases). The length of the CDR3 is 16 residues. In germline, CDR1 is LNHDA, CDR2 SQIVND (reference sequence). V lost 5 bases to trimming and J lost 2 bases, with 15 bases between them. The CDR3 spells CASSDLQRGTNEKLFF. The CDR3 region has the DNA TGTGCCAGTAGTGACCTCCAGCGGGGGACTAATGAAAAACTGTTTTTT.

This chain connects TRBV19 to TRBJ1-2, with D tentatively TRBD1 (5 bases). The germline V gene encodes CDR1 LNHDA and CDR2 SQIVND (reference sequence). CDR3 length: 11 residues. The V gene lost 8 bases and the J gene lost 5 bases, with 9 bases spanning the gap. CDR3 nucleotides: TGTGCCAGTGGCAGGGAATATGGCTACACCTTC. Amino acid sequence: CASGREYGYTF.

This clone has only one observation. The chain is built from TRBV11-2 and TRBJ2-5; no clear D gene. The CDR3 is 15 amino acids. Germline V gives CDR1 SGHAT, CDR2 FQNNGV. The V end was cut by 3 bases, the J end by 6 bases, with 17 bases between. In DNA, the CDR3 is TGTGCCAGCAGCTTTTCGCGGACGCCTATCCAGACCCAGTACTTC. This encodes CASSFSRTPIQTQYF.

The J gene is TRBJ1-1, the V gene TRBV20-1; D unresolved. From germline, CDR1 is DFQATT and CDR2 SNEGSKA (reference sequence). V lost 7 bases and J 7 bases, leaving 13 bases between the germline ends. This CDR3 comprises 11 residues. In DNA, the CDR3 is TGCAGTGTTTCGAACCTTTTTGAAGCTTTCTTT. Its translation: CSVSNLFEAFF.

This chain uses TRBV30 with TRBJ2-5; 9 bases are shared with TRBD2. The CDR3 sequence is 13 residues long. V gave up 3 bases and J gave up 5 bases; unmatched junction bases: 4. CDR1 is GTSNPN, CDR2 SVGIG, per germline (reference sequence). CDR3 region: CAWRMSGRETQYF. CDR3 nucleotides: TGTGCCTGGAGAATGAGCGGGAGGGAGACCCAGTACTTC. Combining the CDR3 with reference TRBV30 and TRBJ2-5 gives the whole variable domain SQTIHQWPATLVQPVGSPLSLECTVEGTSNPNLYWYRQAAGRGLQLLFYSVGIGQISSEVPQNLSASRPQDRQFILSSKKLLLSDSGFYLCAWRMSGRETQYFGPGTRLLVL.

This clone was picked up a small number of times. This chain uses TRBV4-1 with TRBJ1-2, with no clear D. The CDR3 runs to 14 residues. Per germline, CDR1 MGHRA and CDR2 YSYEKL. V gave up 4 bases and J gave up 6 bases, with 15 bases separating them. In nucleotides, the CDR3 is TGCGCCAGCAGCCTCGACTACCGGGGAGATGGCTACACCTTC. Its translation: CASSLDYRGDGYTF.

The CDR3, as DNA: TGTGCCATCAGTGGGCGGGAGGATGAGCAGTTCTTC. This translates into CAISGREDEQFF. The V gene is TRBV10-3, the J gene TRBJ2-1, with 8 bases aligning to TRBD2. Germline CDR1 is ENHRY and CDR2 is SYGVKD. This CDR3 has 12 amino acids. The junction had 1 base not matched to a gene; V was cut back by 4 bases and J by 8 bases.

The chain uses TRBV28 and TRBJ1-2, with D uncertain. The CDR3 is made up of 17 amino acids. Looked up from germline, CDR1 is MDHEN and CDR2 is SYDVKM. Trimming removed 6 bases at V and 0 bases at J, with 20 bases between. This CDR3 reads CASSEEGGSNPNYGYTF. CDR3 sequence (DNA): TGTGCCAGCAGCGAAGAGGGTGGAAGTAACCCTAACTATGGCTACACCTTC.

This sequence joins TRBV4-3 and TRBJ1-2; D is uncertain. Trimming took 5 bases from V and 0 from J, leaving 16 bases between them. From germline, CDR1 is LGHNA and CDR2 YSLEER. The CDR3 spans 16 residues. The CDR3 loop is CASSSFLSGTNYGYTF. The CDR3 bases are TGCGCCAGCAGCTCCTTTTTATCCGGGACTAACTATGGCTACACCTTC.

The chain carries TRBV5-4 and TRBJ2-5, with D perhaps matching TRBD2 (7 bases). CDR1 SGHNT and CDR2 YYREEE come from the germline V gene (reference sequence). V lost 4 bases, J lost 9 bases, and 16 bases lay in between. The CDR3 totals 13 residues. The CDR3 reads CASSQGRGSAQYF. Written as DNA, the CDR3 is TGTGCCAGCAGCCAGGGGAGGGGGTCGGCCCAGTACTTC.

The rearrangement joins TRBV9 to TRBJ1-1; D possibly corresponds to TRBD1 (5 bases). This CDR3 is built from 17 residues. Deletions cut 4 bases from V and 5 bases from J, with 24 bases between. In germline, CDR1 is SGDLS, CDR2 YYNGEE. CDR3 protein: CASSPDLTSQGRTEAFF. CDR3 in DNA: TGTGCCAGCAGCCCGGATTTGACGAGCCAGGGAAGGACTGAAGCTTTCTTT.

The V gene is TRBV18, the J gene TRBJ1-1; D is unresolved. Looked up from germline, CDR1 is KGHSH and CDR2 is LQKENI. V lost 4 bases to trimming and J lost 1 base, with 10 bases between them. CDR3 size: 14 residues. DNA for the CDR3: TGTGCCAGCTCACTCCGAGGACGGAACACTGAAGCTTTCTTT. Protein product: CASSLRGRNTEAFF.

The genes are TRBV7-8 and TRBJ1-5, with TRBD1 matching over 8 bases. Losses at the gene ends were 5 bases for V and 4 bases for J; bases not matched to a gene: 7. CDR1 SGHVS and CDR2 FQNEAQ come from the germline V gene. The CDR3 has 15 residues. DNA of the CDR3: TGTGCCAGCAGCGTCTGGACAGGGCGAAATCAGCCCCAGCATTTT. Protein sequence: CASSVWTGRNQPQHF.

The gene calls are TRBV6-1 and TRBJ2-1, with 8 bases lining up with TRBD2. CDR3 size: 17 residues. With V trimmed by 1 base and J by 2 bases, 7 bases remained unmatched. Per the germline V gene, CDR1 is MNHNS and CDR2 is SASEGT. Written as DNA, the CDR3 is TGTGCCAGCAGTGAAGGAAGAGAAGCGGGAGCCTACAATGAGCAGTTCTTC. Amino acid sequence: CASSEGREAGAYNEQFF.

V is TRBV19 and J is TRBJ2-1, with a possible D match to TRBD2 (5 bases). CDR1 and CDR2 (germline): LNHDA, SQIVND (reference sequence). There are 15 residues in the CDR3. V was shortened by 3 bases and J by 1 base, with 10 bases between the two germline ends. In nucleotides, the CDR3 is TGTGCCAGTAGTATCGAGGGAAATTCCTACAATGAGCAGTTCTTC. Its protein is CASSIEGNSYNEQFF.

This clone is classed as medium-sized. This chain uses TRBV11-2 with TRBJ1-1; D uncertain. The germline gives CDR1 SGHAT, CDR2 FQNNGV. The CDR3 has 15 residues. With 0 bases removed from V and 0 bases from J, the gap between germline ends came to 8 bases. The CDR3 is CASSLEGVMNTEAFF. In nucleotides, the CDR3 is TGTGCCAGCAGCTTAGAGGGTGTAATGAACACTGAAGCTTTCTTT.

This rearrangement joins TRBV18 to TRBJ2-4; a possible D gene is TRBD1 (5 bases). V was trimmed by 5 bases and J by 7 bases, leaving 18 bases between them. This CDR3 contains 15 residues. CDR1 is KGHSH and CDR2 is LQKENI in the germline V gene. CDR3 in DNA: TGTGCCAGCTCATCATCCGCAGGGCCAGCGAACATTCAGTACTTC. Encoded protein: CASSSSAGPANIQYF.

The gene calls are TRBV11-3 and TRBJ2-5, with 8 bases that match TRBD2. Germline trimming cut 5 bases from V and 8 bases from J; bases unmatched to any gene: 7. The CDR3 spans 13 residues. Per the germline V gene, CDR1 is SGHNT and CDR2 is YENEEA. The CDR3 DNA reads as TGTGCCAGCAGCCCGGGACTAGAGTCCACCCAGTACTTC. This encodes CASSPGLESTQYF.

The genes are TRBV7-9 and TRBJ2-6; 7 bases align to TRBD1. This CDR3 spans 16 amino acids. CDR1 is SEHNR, CDR2 FQNEAQ, per germline (reference sequence). V was pared by 7 bases and J by 0 bases, with 6 bases of the junction left unmatched. CDR3 bases: TGTGCCAGCACCGGACAGGATCTCTCTGGGGCCAACGTCCTGACTTTC. Protein: CASTGQDLSGANVLTF.

This clone has just a few counts. The V gene is TRBV7-8, the J gene TRBJ1-5; possible D gene TRBD1, 6 bases. Germline CDR1 and CDR2: SGHVS and FQNEAQ. Deletions cut 2 bases from V and 6 bases from J, with 11 bases between. The CDR3 extends over 14 amino acids. The CDR3 region is CASSLTTGAQPQHF. CDR3 sequence (DNA): TGTGCCAGCAGCTTAACGACAGGAGCTCAGCCCCAGCATTTT. The full variable domain, with the rest looked up from reference TRBV7-8 and TRBJ1-5, is GAGVSQSPRYKVAKRGQDVALRCDPISGHVSLFWYQQALGQGPEFLTYFQNEAQLDKSGLPSDRFFAERPEGSVSTLKIQRTQQEDSAVYLCASSLTTGAQPQHFGDGTRLSIL.

This clone was found a few times. The rearrangement uses TRBV11-3 and TRBJ1-5; D is unresolved. This CDR3 comprises 13 residues. V gave up 4 bases and J gave up 6 bases, with 10 bases separating them. CDR1 SGHNT and CDR2 YENEEA come from the germline V gene. In nucleotides, the CDR3 is TGTGCCAGCAGCTCCGGGAATCTTCAGCCCCAGCATTTT. Its protein is CASSSGNLQPQHF.

The chain carries TRBV6-1 and TRBJ2-7; a weak D match, TRBD1 (6 bases). From germline, CDR1 is MNHNS and CDR2 SASEGT. V shed 5 bases and J shed 3 bases, with 14 bases lying between them. This CDR3 region has 14 residues. CDR3 in amino acids: CASSLLGTNYEQYF. DNA of the CDR3: TGTGCCAGCAGTCTTCTAGGGACAAACTACGAGCAGTACTTC.

This clone was detected only a few times. The rearrangement uses TRBV27 and TRBJ2-1, with 7 bases fitting TRBD1. This CDR3 comprises 12 residues. The V and J ends lost 8 bases and 7 bases, in that order; junction bases with no gene match: 5. The V gene's germline CDR1 is MNHEY and CDR2 SMNVEV (reference sequence). The CDR3 sequence is CASRQGMNEQFF. CDR3 in DNA: TGTGCCAGCCGACAGGGTATGAATGAGCAGTTCTTC.

V and J are TRBV5-4 and TRBJ1-4, with 8 bases identical to TRBD1. This CDR3 comprises 14 residues. J lost 7 bases, V lost 0 bases, and 2 bases had no gene match. CDR1 SGHNT and CDR2 YYREEE come from the germline V gene (reference sequence). This chain's CDR3 is CASSLGQGFEKLFF. In nucleotides, the CDR3 is TGTGCCAGCAGCTTGGGACAGGGGTTTGAAAAACTGTTTTTT.

The genes are TRBV19 and TRBJ1-5, with D tentatively TRBD1 (6 bases). Germline V gene data show CDR1 as LNHDA and CDR2 as SQIVND (reference sequence). The CDR3 sequence is 14 residues long. Trimming removed 5 bases at V and 5 bases at J, with 13 bases between. CDR3 region: CASSWDNPYQPQHF. CDR3 nucleotide sequence: TGTGCCAGTAGTTGGGACAACCCTTATCAGCCCCAGCATTTT.

This clone came up a few times. The genes are TRBV4-3 and TRBJ1-2; possibly TRBD1 for D (6 bases). CDR1 is LGHNA and CDR2 is YSLEER in the germline V gene. V lost 0 bases to trimming and J lost 6 bases, with 14 bases between them. The CDR3 runs 15 residues. The DNA of the CDR3 is TGCGCCAGCAGCCAAGATATGAACAGGGTGAATGGCTACACCTTC. Protein sequence: CASSQDMNRVNGYTF.

The gene calls are TRBV10-3 and TRBJ2-6; D gene uncertain. Trimming removed 8 bases from V and 1 base from J, with 15 bases in between. This CDR3 is 16 amino acids long. Germline CDR1 ENHRY, CDR2 SYGVKD. Written as DNA, the CDR3 is TGTGCCATCCCTGGGCGAGCTGCTTCTGGGGCCAACGTCCTGACTTTC. Translated: CAIPGRAASGANVLTF.

In this sample, this clone turned up a few times. The rearrangement links TRBV6-5 to TRBJ1-1; D not resolved. The V gene's germline CDR1 is MNHEY and CDR2 SVGAGI. The CDR3 consists of 13 residues. Trimming took 6 bases from V and 0 from J, leaving 8 bases between them. The DNA of the CDR3 is TGTGCCAGCAGGGGATCCATGAACACTGAAGCTTTCTTT. Amino acid sequence: CASRGSMNTEAFF.

The chain links TRBV9 to TRBJ2-3; no clear D gene. CDR1 is SGDLS and CDR2 is YYNGEE in the germline V gene. The CDR3 length is 14 residues. The V end lost 6 bases, the J end lost 4 bases, and 15 bases lay between the germline ends. In DNA, the CDR3 is TGTGCCAGCACCGCCCTCCTGACTGCAGATACGCAGTATTTT. Translated: CASTALLTADTQYF.

The chain has TRBV29-1 and TRBJ2-1; D gene uncertain. The CDR3 is 13 residues long. The ends were cut back, 7 bases at V and 0 bases at J, with 10 bases in the middle. Germline V gives CDR1 SQVTM, CDR2 ANQGSEA. Here the CDR3 reads CSATRSSYNEQFF. DNA of the CDR3: TGCAGCGCTACCCGGAGCTCCTACAATGAGCAGTTCTTC.

CDR3 coding DNA: TGCGCCAGCAGCTTGGATCCGGGGGCGAACTATGGCTACACCTTC. Protein: CASSLDPGANYGYTF. The chain carries TRBV5-1 and TRBJ1-2; D possibly corresponds to TRBD1 (6 bases). CDR3 size: 15 residues. Trimming took 0 bases from V and 2 from J, leaving 11 bases between them. Germline V gives CDR1 SGHRS, CDR2 YFSETQ.